A selection of T cell receptor beta chains follows, all from one sample in a study of CD8 T cells in Susac syndrome. TCRdb reprocessed the immunoSEQ multiplex PCR reads with MiXCR, giving one entry per CDR3 protein. The sample lists over 350,000 distinct CDR3 sequences, about 85% occurring once. Sequences were obtained from CD8+ T cells from PBMCs. The receptors originated from a human donor with multiple sclerosis. Both conserved end residues are part of each CDR3. Each record gives: V gene, clone size, D gene, J gene, CDR3 protein, CDR3 DNA. D genes are given only for firm matches. Clone size is not always given. Where it is, it says once, few, many or a class for expanded clones.

>TRBV5-1|-|-|TRBJ2-7
CASSLYDNEQYF
TGCGCCAGCAGCTTGTATGATAACGAGCAGTACTTC
>TRBV20-1|-|-|TRBJ2-1
CSARVMGTSEDEQFF
TGCAGTGCTAGGGTTATGGGGACCTCGGAGGATGAGCAGTTCTTC
>TRBV5-1|-|-|TRBJ2-7
CASSFDLMTPGGEQYF
TGCGCCAGCAGCTTCGACCTCATGACACCAGGCGGCGAGCAGTACTTC
>TRBV10-3|-|-|TRBJ1-5
CAIRRRSNQPQHF
TGTGCCATCAGGAGACGGAGCAATCAGCCCCAGCATTTT
>TRBV6-4|once|TRBD2|TRBJ2-1
CASSWGTSGDYNEQFF
TGTGCCAGCAGTTGGGGGACTAGCGGGGACTACAATGAGCAGTTCTTC
>TRBV10-3|-|TRBD1|TRBJ1-1
CAISPTGDTEAFF
TGTGCCATCAGTCCGACAGGGGACACTGAAGCTTTCTTT
>TRBV6-1|few|-|TRBJ1-4
CASSRQPANEKLFF
TGTGCCAGCAGTCGACAGCCCGCAAATGAAAAACTGTTTTTT
>TRBV11-2|-|-|TRBJ2-3
CASSSADRDVHGVDTQYF
TGTGCCAGCAGCTCCGCCGACCGGGACGTCCACGGGGTGGATACGCAGTATTTT
>TRBV12-3/TRBV12-4|-|TRBD1|TRBJ1-1
CASSPSTGASVTEAFF
TGTGCCAGCAGTCCCTCGACAGGGGCTTCGGTCACTGAAGCTTTCTTT
>TRBV5-8|-|-|TRBJ1-5
CASSFAENQPQHF
TGTGCCAGCAGCTTTGCGGAGAATCAGCCCCAGCATTTT
>TRBV6-1|few|-|TRBJ2-7
CASSRGEQYF
TGTGCCAGCAGTCGTGGGGAGCAGTACTTC
>TRBV6-1|-|TRBD2|TRBJ2-7
CASRTWGLREGGYEQYF
TGTGCCAGCCGCACCTGGGGGTTACGGGAGGGCGGCTACGAGCAGTACTTC
>TRBV19|-|TRBD2|TRBJ2-7
CASGGGTSGTEQYF
TGTGCCAGTGGTGGGGGGACTAGCGGGACCGAGCAGTACTTC
>TRBV29-1|-|TRBD1|TRBJ1-1
CSARDRGIGNTEAFF
TGCAGCGCACGGGACAGGGGGATCGGGAACACTGAAGCTTTCTTT
>TRBV10-3|-|TRBD1|TRBJ2-7
CAISNDREVHEQYF
TGTGCCATCAGCAATGACAGGGAAGTCCACGAGCAGTACTTC
>TRBV25-1|-|-|TRBJ2-3
CASSESVLASDTQYF
TGTGCCAGCAGTGAATCAGTCCTAGCGTCAGATACGCAGTATTTT
>TRBV2|-|TRBD1|TRBJ1-2
CASKTGTGFGGYTF
TGTGCCAGCAAAACCGGGACAGGGTTTGGTGGCTACACCTTC
>TRBV7-9|-|-|TRBJ2-7
CASSDGDLIDEQYF
TGTGCCAGCAGCGACGGGGATCTAATCGACGAGCAGTACTTC
>TRBV7-8|-|-|TRBJ1-1
CASASGGSGTTEAFF
TGTGCCAGCGCATCTGGGGGGAGCGGTACCACTGAAGCTTTCTTT
>TRBV27|-|TRBD1|TRBJ2-1
CASSWTGGSNNEQFF
TGTGCCAGCAGCTGGACAGGGGGCAGTAACAATGAGCAGTTCTTC
>TRBV4-1|-|TRBD2|TRBJ2-1
CASSTTSGSYNEQFF
TGCGCCAGCAGCACCACTAGCGGGAGCTACAATGAGCAGTTCTTC
>TRBV4-1|-|TRBD2|TRBJ2-2
CASSQEPSGGHTGELFF
TGCGCCAGCAGCCAAGAGCCTAGCGGGGGACACACCGGGGAGCTGTTTTTT
>TRBV5-1|-|-|TRBJ2-2
CASSFGQGVGTGNTGELFF
-
>TRBV11-2|-|-|TRBJ2-7
CASSLAAGHLDEQYF
TGTGCCAGCAGCTTAGCCGCGGGACATTTGGACGAGCAGTACTTC
>TRBV29-1|-|-|TRBJ1-2
CSVIDSDRHRAYGYTF
TGCAGCGTCATAGATAGCGATCGTCATAGAGCCTATGGCTACACCTTC
>TRBV6-5|-|TRBD2|TRBJ2-1
CASSYLAGTSYNEQFF
TGTGCCAGCAGCTACCTAGCGGGGACATCCTACAATGAGCAGTTCTTC
>TRBV2|-|TRBD1|TRBJ2-7
CASIIGQGIYEQYF
TGTGCCAGCATTATAGGACAGGGGATCTACGAGCAGTACTTC
>TRBV6-1|-|-|TRBJ2-7
CASSVILFYEQYF
TGTGCCAGCAGTGTAATCTTATTCTACGAGCAGTACTTC
>TRBV27|-|-|TRBJ1-5
CASSWTVPSNQPQHF
TGTGCCAGCAGTTGGACAGTTCCTAGCAATCAGCCCCAGCATTTT